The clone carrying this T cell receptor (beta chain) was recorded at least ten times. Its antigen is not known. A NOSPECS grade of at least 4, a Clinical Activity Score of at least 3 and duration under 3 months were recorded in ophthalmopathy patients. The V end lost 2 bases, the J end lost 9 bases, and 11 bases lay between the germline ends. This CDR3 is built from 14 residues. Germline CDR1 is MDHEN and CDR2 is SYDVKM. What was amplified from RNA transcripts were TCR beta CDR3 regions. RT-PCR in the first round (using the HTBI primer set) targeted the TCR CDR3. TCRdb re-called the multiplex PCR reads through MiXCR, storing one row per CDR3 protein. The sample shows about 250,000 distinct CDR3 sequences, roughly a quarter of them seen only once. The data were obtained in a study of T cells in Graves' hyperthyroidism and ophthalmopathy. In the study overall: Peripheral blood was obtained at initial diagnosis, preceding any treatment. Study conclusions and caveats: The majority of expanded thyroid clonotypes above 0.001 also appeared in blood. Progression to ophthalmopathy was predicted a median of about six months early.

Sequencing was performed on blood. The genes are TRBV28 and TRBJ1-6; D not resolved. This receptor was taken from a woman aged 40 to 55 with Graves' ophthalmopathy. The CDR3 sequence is CASSLKGRFSPLHF. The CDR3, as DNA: TGTGCCAGCAGTTTAAAGGGTCGGTTTTCACCCCTCCACTTT.